In this sample, the clone carrying this T cell receptor beta chain turned up many times. The antigen remains undetermined. For repertoire sequencing, the TCR beta CDR3 regions were amplified from RNA transcripts. Following a first-round RT-PCR that used HTBI primers, a second-round multiplex PCR was carried out. Via MiXCR, TCRdb re-called the multiplex PCR reads, giving one row per CDR3 protein. The sample yields 600,000 to 700,000 distinct CDR3 sequences, about 41% seen once. Trimming left V 3 bases short and J 0 bases short, with 14 bases between. The CDR3 is 17 amino acids. From germline, CDR1 is ENHRY and CDR2 SYGVKD. The data are from a study of Graves' ophthalmopathy and Graves' hyperthyroidism. Broader study findings: For separating ophthalmopathy from stable hyperthyroidism, a 13-signature model gave approximately 90% sensitivity and roughly 77% specificity. Blood also contained most of the expanded thyroid clonotypes above 0.001 frequency.

The chain recombines TRBV10-3 with TRBJ1-4; D remains unclear. This clonotype was obtained from an adult man with Graves' ophthalmopathy. The sample comprised peripheral blood. The CDR3 DNA reads TGTGCCATCAGTGATTTCGGGCAGGCTGCAACTAATGAAAAACTGTTTTTT. Translated, it gives CAISDFGQAATNEKLFF.